Listed below are T cell receptor beta chains from one sample, sequenced in a study of molecular identifiers for immune sequencing clone quantification. TCRdb re-called the PCR reads with MiXCR, one entry per CDR3 protein. The table includes just under 650,000 distinct CDR3 sequences, just under 20% detected once. Sequencing was done on a sample of naive CD8+ T cells from blood, with Jurkat cell RNA spiked in. The source of these receptors is a human donor in good health. Some libraries in this study had Jurkat cell RNA spiked in. Both conserved end residues are part of each CDR3. A D gene is named only where the DNA matches it firmly. A row's size may be missing; if present it is once, few, many or a size class.

v_gene	abundance	d_gene	j_gene	CDR3nt	CDR3aa
TRBV9	many	-	TRBJ1-2	TGTGCCAGCAGCGTAGAAGCGGCTAACTATGGCTACACCTTC	CASSVEAANYGYTF
TRBV4-3	many	TRBD2	TRBJ2-7	TGCGCCAGCAGCCAGTCGCTAGCGGGGAGCTCCTACGAGCAGTACTTC	CASSQSLAGSSYEQYF
TRBV12-3/TRBV12-4	many	-	TRBJ2-7	TGTGCCAGCAGCTCATGGGGGGAAAGCTCCTACGAGCAGTACTTC	CASSSWGESSYEQYF
TRBV5-1	many	-	TRBJ2-7	TGCGCCAGCAGCTTGGCCGGGACCGACGAGCAGTACTTC	CASSLAGTDEQYF
TRBV19	few	TRBD2	TRBJ2-7	TGTGCCAGTAGTATATTCGGACTAGCCGAGCAGTACTTC	CASSIFGLAEQYF
TRBV7-9	few	-	TRBJ2-1	TGTGCCAGCAGCTTAACTAGCAGCCACAATGAGCAGTTCTTC	CASSLTSSHNEQFF
TRBV15	few	-	TRBJ1-1	TGTGCCACCAGCAGATTCCGGGCCGAGAACACTGAAGCTTTCTTT	CATSRFRAENTEAFF
TRBV10-1	few	-	TRBJ1-1	TGCGCCAGCAGTGAGACCCTCGGGGGCAGTCGTGGAGCTTTCTTT	CASSETLGGSRGAFF
TRBV6-9	many	-	TRBJ2-5	TGTGCCAGCAGTTACGCTAGGACCCAACAAGAGACCCAGTACTTC	CASSYARTQQETQYF
TRBV5-6	many	TRBD2	TRBJ2-7	TGTGCCAGCAGCCCGAGGACTAGCGGCGAGCAGTACTTC	CASSPRTSGEQYF
TRBV4-3	many	TRBD1	TRBJ2-7	TGCGCCAGCAGCCCGGGGACAGGGCTCTCCTACGAGCAGTACTTC	CASSPGTGLSYEQYF
TRBV7-9	-	TRBD2	TRBJ2-1	TGTGCCAGCAGCTTATCTTTCGAGGAGCGGGACTGGGCCTACAATGAGCAGTTCTTC	CASSLSFEERDWAYNEQFF
TRBV4-3	many	TRBD2	TRBJ2-2	TGCGCCAGCAGCCAAGAGCTAGCGGGGGGAGGATACACCGGGGAGCTGTTTTTT	CASSQELAGGGYTGELFF
TRBV5-1	many	TRBD1	TRBJ1-1	TGCGCCAGCTTCGCCCCCCACCAGGGGGAGAACACTGAAGCTTTCTTT	CASFAPHQGENTEAFF
TRBV19	many	-	TRBJ2-3	TGTGCCAGTAGTATGACAGATACGCAGTATTTT	CASSMTDTQYF
TRBV7-9	few	TRBD1	TRBJ2-1	TGTGCCAGCAGCTCAGGGGACAGGGGATTCAATGAGCAGTTCTTC	CASSSGDRGFNEQFF
TRBV29-1	few	-	TRBJ2-7	TGCAGCGTTGCGACAGGCCTTATCTACGAGCAGTACTTC	CSVATGLIYEQYF
TRBV7-2	many	TRBD1	TRBJ1-5	TGTGCCAGCAGCCCGGACAGGGCACGCAATCAGCCCCAGCATTTT	CASSPDRARNQPQHF
TRBV6-2/TRBV6-3	few	TRBD1	TRBJ2-1	TGTGCCAGCAGAACCGACAGGGGGCGTAGAAATGAGCAGTTCTTC	CASRTDRGRRNEQFF
TRBV6-5	few	TRBD1	TRBJ1-6	TGTGCCAGCAGTGCGTGGGGGGACAGATACTCCTATAATTCACCCCTCCACTTT	CASSAWGDRYSYNSPLHF
TRBV16	-	TRBD2	TRBJ2-7	TGTGCCAGCAGCCAATCGGCTAGCGGGGGAACCAGCTCCTACGAGCAGTACTTC	CASSQSASGGTSSYEQYF
TRBV20-1	many	-	TRBJ1-1	TGCAGTGCTAGAGATGTTGGGGTGAACACTGAAGCTTTCTTT	CSARDVGVNTEAFF
TRBV7-9	many	TRBD1	TRBJ1-6	TGTGCCAGCAGCAGGGACAGTATGAATTCACCCCTCCACTTT	CASSRDSMNSPLHF
TRBV7-9	-	-	TRBJ2-1	TGTGCCAGCAGCCTCCTCTCAAGGGTGGAATACAATGAGCAGTTCTTC	CASSLLSRVEYNEQFF
TRBV4-3	many	-	TRBJ2-1	TGCGCCAGCAGCCAAGATACCTCAGGGATTTCCAATGAGCAGTTCTTC	CASSQDTSGISNEQFF
TRBV11-2	-	-	TRBJ2-5	TGTGCCAGCAGCTTAAGCACACAGGGACTCCAAGAGACCCTGTACTTC	CASSLSTQGLQETLYF
TRBV6-6	few	-	TRBJ2-5	TGTGCCAGCGGTTACGTCCGGGGCGGAGAGACCCAGTACTTC	CASGYVRGGETQYF
TRBV12-3/TRBV12-4	-	-	TRBJ1-5	TGTGCCAGCAGTCCCATTTTTCCCAATCAGCCCCAGCATTTT	CASSPIFPNQPQHF
TRBV3-1	few	-	TRBJ2-7	TGTGCCAGCAGCCAAGGCCGCCTAGCCTACGAGCAGTACTTC	CASSQGRLAYEQYF
TRBV6-2/TRBV6-3	many	TRBD2	TRBJ2-5	TGTGCCAGCAGGGGACTAGTCGAAGAGACCCAGTACTTC	CASRGLVEETQYF
TRBV28	many	TRBD2	TRBJ2-2	TGTGCCAGCAGTTCTGGGACTAGCGTTTACACCGGGGAGCTGTTTTTT	CASSSGTSVYTGELFF
TRBV10-1	few	-	TRBJ2-3	TGCGCCAGCAGTGAAACGGGTGGGGGAGATACGCAGTATTTT	CASSETGGGDTQYF
TRBV5-6	few	TRBD2	TRBJ2-5	TGTGCCAGCAGCTTGGGGGCCGGGACTAGCGGTTTCCAAGAGACCCAGTACTTC	CASSLGAGTSGFQETQYF
TRBV19	few	-	TRBJ1-1	TGTGCCAGTAGTATGGGCACCACTACCGGAGCTTTCTTT	CASSMGTTTGAFF
TRBV7-9	few	-	TRBJ1-4	TGTGCCAGCAGCCCCGCGGCAACTAATGAAGAACTGTTTTTT	CASSPAATNEELFF
TRBV7-9	many	TRBD2	TRBJ2-3	TGTGCCAGCAGCTTAGTTAGCGGGGGGCCGAGCACAGATACGCAGTATTTT	CASSLVSGGPSTDTQYF
TRBV19	-	-	TRBJ2-2	TGTGCCAGTAGTATAGAGGCAGGGGCTGCCGGGGAGCTGTTTTTT	CASSIEAGAAGELFF
TRBV11-2	many	-	TRBJ2-7	TGTGCCAGCAGCTTAGATCCCGGGACATCCAAGTACGAGCAGTACTTC	CASSLDPGTSKYEQYF
TRBV11-2	few	-	TRBJ2-7	TGTGCCAGCAGCTCCCCCAGTCCCTACGAGCAGTACTTC	CASSSPSPYEQYF
TRBV6-5	-	TRBD2	TRBJ2-1	TGTGCCAGCAGCTCCCGACTAGCATCCAATGAGCAGTTCTTC	CASSSRLASNEQFF